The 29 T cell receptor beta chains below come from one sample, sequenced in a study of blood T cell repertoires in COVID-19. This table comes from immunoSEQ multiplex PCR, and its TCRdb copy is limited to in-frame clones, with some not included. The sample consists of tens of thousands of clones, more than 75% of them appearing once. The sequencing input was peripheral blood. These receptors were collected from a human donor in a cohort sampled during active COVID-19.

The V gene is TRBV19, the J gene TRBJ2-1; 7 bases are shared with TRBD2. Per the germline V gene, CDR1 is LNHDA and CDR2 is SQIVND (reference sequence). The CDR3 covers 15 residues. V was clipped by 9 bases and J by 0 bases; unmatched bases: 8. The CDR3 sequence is CASLPLAASYNEQFF. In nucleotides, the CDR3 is TGTGCCAGCCTTCCTCTAGCGGCCTCCTACAATGAGCAGTTCTTC.

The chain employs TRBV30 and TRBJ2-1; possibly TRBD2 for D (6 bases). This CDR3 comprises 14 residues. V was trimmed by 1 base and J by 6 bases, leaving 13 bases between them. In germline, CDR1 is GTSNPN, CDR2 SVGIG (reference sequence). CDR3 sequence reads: CAWSASTSLNEQFF. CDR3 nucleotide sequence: TGTGCCTGGAGTGCCTCGACTAGTCTCAATGAGCAGTTCTTC.

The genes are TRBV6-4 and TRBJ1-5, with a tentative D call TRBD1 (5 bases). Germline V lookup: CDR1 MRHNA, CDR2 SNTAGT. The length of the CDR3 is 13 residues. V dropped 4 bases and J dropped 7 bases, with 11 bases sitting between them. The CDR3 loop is CASSVGEGQPQHF. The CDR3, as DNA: TGTGCCAGCAGTGTTGGGGAGGGGCAGCCCCAGCATTTT.

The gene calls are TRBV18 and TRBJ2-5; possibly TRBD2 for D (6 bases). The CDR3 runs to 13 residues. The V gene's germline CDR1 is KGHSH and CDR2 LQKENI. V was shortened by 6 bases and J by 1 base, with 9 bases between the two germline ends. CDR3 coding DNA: TGTGCCAGCTCGCGGGGTCTCCAAGAGACCCAGTACTTC. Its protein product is CASSRGLQETQYF.

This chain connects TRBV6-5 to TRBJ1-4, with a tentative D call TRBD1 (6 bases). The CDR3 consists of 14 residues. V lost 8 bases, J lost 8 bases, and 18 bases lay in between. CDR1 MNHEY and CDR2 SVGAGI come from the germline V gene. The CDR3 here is CASVQGGAGEKLFF. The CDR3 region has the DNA TGTGCCAGCGTCCAAGGGGGGGCGGGGGAAAAACTGTTTTTT.

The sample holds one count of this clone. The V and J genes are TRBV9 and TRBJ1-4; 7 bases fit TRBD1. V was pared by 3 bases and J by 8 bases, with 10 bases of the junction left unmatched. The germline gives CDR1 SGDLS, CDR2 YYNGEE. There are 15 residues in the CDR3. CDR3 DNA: TGTGCCAGCAGCGGAACGGGACAGAGAACCGAAAAACTGTTTTTT. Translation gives CASSGTGQRTEKLFF.

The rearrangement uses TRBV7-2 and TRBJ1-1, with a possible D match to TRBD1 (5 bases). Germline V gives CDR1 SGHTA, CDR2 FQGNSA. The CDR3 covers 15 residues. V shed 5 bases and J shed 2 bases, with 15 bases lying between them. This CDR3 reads CASSIRGSLNTEAFF. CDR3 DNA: TGTGCCAGCAGCATTAGGGGCAGCTTAAACACTGAAGCTTTCTTT.

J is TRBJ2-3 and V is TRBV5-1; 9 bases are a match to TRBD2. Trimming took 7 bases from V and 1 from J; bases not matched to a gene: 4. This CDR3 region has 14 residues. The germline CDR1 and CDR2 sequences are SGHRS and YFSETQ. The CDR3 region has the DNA TGCGCCAGCCAACAGCGGGGGGGCACAGATACGCAGTATTTT. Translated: CASQQRGGTDTQYF.

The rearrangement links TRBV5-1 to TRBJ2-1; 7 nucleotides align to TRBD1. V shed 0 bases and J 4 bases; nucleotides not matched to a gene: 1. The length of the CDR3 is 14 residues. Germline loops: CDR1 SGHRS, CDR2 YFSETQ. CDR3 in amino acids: CASSLGDSYNEQFF. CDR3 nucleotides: TGCGCCAGCAGCTTGGGGGACAGTTACAATGAGCAGTTCTTC. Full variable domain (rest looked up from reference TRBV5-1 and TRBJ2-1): KAGVTQTPRYLIKTRGQQVTLSCSPISGHRSVSWYQQTPGQGLQFLFEYFSETQRNKGNFPGRFSGRQFSNSRSEMNVSTLELGDSALYLCASSLGDSYNEQFFGPGTRLTVL.

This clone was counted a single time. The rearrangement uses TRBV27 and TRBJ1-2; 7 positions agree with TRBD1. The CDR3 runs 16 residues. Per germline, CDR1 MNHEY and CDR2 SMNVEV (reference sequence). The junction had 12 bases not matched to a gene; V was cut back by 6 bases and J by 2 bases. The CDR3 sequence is CASSGTGTAKNYGYTF. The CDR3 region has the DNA TGTGCCAGCAGCGGTACCGGGACAGCGAAGAACTATGGCTACACCTTC.

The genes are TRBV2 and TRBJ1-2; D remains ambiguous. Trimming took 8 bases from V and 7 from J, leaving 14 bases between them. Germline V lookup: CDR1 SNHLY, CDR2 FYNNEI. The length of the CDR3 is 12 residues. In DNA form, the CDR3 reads TGTGCCAGCCGCCAGGAAGGGAGTGGCTACACCTTC. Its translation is CASRQEGSGYTF.

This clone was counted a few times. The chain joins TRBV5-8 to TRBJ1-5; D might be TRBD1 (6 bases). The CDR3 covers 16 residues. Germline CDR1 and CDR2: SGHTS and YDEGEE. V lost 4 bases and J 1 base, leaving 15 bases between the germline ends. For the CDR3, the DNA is TGTGCCAGCAGCCCCGGGGGGCCCAGGAGCAATCAGCCCCAGCATTTT. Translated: CASSPGGPRSNQPQHF.

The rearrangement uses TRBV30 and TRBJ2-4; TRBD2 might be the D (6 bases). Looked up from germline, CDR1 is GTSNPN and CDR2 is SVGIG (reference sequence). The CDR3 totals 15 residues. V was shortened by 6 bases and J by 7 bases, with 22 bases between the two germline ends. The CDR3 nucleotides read TGTGCCTGTCTTGTCTTTTTACCCCGGGGGAACATTCAGTACTTC. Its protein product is CACLVFLPRGNIQYF.

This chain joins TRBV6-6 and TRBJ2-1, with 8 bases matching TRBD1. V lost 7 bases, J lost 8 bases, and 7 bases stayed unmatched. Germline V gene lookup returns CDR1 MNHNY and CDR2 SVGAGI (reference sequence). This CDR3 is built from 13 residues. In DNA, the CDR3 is TGTGCCAGCATGGACAGGGCGGGCGATGAGCAGTTCTTC. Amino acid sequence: CASMDRAGDEQFF.

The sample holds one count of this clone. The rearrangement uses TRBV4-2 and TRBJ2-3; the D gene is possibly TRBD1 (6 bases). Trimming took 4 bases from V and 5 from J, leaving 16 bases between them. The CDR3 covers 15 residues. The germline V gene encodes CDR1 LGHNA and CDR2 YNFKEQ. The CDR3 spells CASSPGGVDRDTQYF. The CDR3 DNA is TGTGCCAGCAGCCCTGGAGGTGTGGACAGAGATACGCAGTATTTT.

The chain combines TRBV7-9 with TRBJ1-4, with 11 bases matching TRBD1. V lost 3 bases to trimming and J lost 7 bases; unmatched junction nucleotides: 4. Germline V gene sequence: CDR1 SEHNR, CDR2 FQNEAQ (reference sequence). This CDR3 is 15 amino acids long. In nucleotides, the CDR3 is TGTGCCAGCAGCTTGGGGACAGGGGGAGGTGAAAAACTGTTTTTT. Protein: CASSLGTGGGEKLFF.

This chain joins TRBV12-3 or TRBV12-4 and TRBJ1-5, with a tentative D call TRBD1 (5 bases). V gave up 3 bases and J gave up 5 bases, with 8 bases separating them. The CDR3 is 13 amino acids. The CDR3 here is CASSLEGDQPQHF. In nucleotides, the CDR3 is TGTGCCAGCAGTTTGGAAGGGGATCAGCCCCAGCATTTT.

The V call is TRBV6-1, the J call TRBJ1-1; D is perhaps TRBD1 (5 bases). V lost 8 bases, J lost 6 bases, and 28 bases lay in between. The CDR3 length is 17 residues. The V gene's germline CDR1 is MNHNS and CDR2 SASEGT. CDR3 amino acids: CASRVRIGQTPGAEAFF. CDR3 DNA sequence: TGTGCCAGCCGTGTCCGAATAGGGCAGACGCCGGGGGCTGAAGCTTTCTTT.

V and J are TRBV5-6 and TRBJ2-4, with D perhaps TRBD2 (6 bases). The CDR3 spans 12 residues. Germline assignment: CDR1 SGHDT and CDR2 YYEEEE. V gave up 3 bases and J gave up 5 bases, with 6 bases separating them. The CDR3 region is CASSSGENIQYF. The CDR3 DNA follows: TGTGCCAGCAGCTCGGGGGAAAACATTCAGTACTTC.

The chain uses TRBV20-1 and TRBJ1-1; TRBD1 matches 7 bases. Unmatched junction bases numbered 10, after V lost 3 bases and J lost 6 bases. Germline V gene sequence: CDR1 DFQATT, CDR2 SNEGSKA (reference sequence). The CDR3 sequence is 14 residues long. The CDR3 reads CSASFEGAVAEAFF. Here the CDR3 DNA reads TGCAGTGCTAGTTTTGAGGGGGCAGTCGCTGAAGCTTTCTTT.

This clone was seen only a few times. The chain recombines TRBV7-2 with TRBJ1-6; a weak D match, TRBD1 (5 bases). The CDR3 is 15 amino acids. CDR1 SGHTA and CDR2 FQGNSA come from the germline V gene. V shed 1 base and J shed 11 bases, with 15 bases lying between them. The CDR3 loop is CASSLEAQGGTPLHF. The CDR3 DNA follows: TGTGCCAGCAGCTTAGAGGCGCAGGGCGGGACACCCCTCCACTTT.

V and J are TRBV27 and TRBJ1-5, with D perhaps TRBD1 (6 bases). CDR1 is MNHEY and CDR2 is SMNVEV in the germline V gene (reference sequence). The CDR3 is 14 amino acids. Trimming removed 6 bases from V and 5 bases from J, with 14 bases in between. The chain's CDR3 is CASRSGTTYQPQHF. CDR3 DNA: TGTGCCAGCAGGTCCGGGACAACATATCAGCCCCAGCATTTT.

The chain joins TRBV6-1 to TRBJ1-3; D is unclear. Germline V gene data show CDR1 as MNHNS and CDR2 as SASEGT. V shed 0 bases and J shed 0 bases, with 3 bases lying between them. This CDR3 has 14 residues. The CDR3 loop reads CASSEASSGNTIYF. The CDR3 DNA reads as TGTGCCAGCAGTGAAGCGAGCTCTGGAAACACCATATATTTT.

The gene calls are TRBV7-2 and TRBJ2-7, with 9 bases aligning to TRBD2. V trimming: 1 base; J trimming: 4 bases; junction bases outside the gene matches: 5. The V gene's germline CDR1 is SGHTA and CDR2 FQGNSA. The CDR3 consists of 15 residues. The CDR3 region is CASSLEGSGGYEQYF. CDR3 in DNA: TGTGCCAGCAGCTTAGAGGGTAGCGGGGGATACGAGCAGTACTTC.

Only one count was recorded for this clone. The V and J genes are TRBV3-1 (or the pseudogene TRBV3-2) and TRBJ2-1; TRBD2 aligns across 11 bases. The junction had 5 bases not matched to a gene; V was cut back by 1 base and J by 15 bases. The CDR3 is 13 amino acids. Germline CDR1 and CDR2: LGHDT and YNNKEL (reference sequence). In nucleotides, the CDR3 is TGTGCCAGCAGCCAAGTTAGCGGGGGGGCCGGGTTCTTC. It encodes CASSQVSGGAGFF.

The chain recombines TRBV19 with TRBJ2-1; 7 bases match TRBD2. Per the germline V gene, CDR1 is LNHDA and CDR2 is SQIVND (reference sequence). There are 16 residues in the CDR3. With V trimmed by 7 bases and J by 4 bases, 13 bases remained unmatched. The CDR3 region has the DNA TGTGCCAGTACTCCCGGCGGGGGAGCGCTATACAATGAGCAGTTCTTC. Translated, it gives CASTPGGGALYNEQFF.

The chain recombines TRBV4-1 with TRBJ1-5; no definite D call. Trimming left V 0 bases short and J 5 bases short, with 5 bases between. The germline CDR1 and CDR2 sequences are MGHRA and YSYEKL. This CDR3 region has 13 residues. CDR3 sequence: CASSQDRDQPQHF. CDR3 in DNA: TGCGCCAGCAGCCAAGATCGGGATCAGCCCCAGCATTTT.

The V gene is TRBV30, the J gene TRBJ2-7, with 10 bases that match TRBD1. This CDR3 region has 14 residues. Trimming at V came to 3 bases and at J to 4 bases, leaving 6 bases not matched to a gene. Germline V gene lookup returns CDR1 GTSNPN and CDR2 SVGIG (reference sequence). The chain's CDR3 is CAWRPGTGVYEQYF. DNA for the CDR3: TGTGCCTGGAGGCCCGGGACAGGGGTATACGAGCAGTACTTC.

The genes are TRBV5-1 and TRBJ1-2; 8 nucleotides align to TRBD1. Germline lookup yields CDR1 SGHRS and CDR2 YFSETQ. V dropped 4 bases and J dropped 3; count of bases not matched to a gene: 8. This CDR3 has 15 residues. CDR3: CASSPGGAFDYGYTF. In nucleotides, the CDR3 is TGCGCCAGCAGCCCAGGGGGCGCGTTTGACTATGGCTACACCTTC.